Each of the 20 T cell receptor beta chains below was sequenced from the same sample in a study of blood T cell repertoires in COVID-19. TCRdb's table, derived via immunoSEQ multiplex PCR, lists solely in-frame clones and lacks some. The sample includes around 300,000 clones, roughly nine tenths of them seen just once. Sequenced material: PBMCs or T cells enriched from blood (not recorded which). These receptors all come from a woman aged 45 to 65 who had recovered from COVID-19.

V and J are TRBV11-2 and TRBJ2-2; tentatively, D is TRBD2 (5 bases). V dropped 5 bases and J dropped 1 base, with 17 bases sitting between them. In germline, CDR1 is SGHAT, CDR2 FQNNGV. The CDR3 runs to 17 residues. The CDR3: CASSRLYAGGNTGELFF. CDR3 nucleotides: TGTGCCAGCAGCCGGTTATATGCGGGTGGGAACACCGGGGAGCTGTTTTTT.

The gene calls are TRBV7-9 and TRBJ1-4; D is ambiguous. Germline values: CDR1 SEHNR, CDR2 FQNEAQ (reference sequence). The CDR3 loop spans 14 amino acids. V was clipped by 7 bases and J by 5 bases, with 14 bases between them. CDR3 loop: CASKPDIQNEKLFF. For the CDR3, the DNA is TGTGCCAGCAAACCAGACATACAGAATGAAAAACTGTTTTTT.

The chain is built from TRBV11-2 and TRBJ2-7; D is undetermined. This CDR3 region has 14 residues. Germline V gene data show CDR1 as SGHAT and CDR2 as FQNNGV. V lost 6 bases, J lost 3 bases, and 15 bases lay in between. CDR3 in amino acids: CASSFGATDYEQYF. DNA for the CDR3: TGTGCCAGCAGTTTCGGAGCGACGGACTACGAGCAGTACTTC.

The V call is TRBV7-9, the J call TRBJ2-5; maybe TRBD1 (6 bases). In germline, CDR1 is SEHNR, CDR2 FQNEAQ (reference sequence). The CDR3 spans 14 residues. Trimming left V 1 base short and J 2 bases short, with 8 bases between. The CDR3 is CASSLGTAQETQYF. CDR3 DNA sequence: TGTGCCAGCAGCTTAGGGACAGCTCAAGAGACCCAGTACTTC.

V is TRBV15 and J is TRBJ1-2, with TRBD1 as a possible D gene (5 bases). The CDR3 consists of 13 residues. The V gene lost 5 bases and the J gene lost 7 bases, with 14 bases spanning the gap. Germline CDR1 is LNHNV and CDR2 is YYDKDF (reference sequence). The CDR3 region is CATSSRQSSGYTF. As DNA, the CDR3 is TGTGCCACCAGCTCCCGACAGTCTAGTGGCTACACCTTC.

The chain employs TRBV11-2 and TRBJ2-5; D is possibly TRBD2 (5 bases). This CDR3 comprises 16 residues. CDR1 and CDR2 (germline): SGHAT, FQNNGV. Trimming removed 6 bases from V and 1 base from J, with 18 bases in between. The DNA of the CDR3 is TGTGCCAGCAGTCCGGGGTTCACTGCCACCCAAGAGACCCAGTACTTC. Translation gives CASSPGFTATQETQYF.

The CDR3 here is CASSLSAGKNACTF. CDR3 in DNA: TGTGCCAGCAGTCTCTCCGCGGGCAAAAATGCATGCACCTTC. The rearrangement joins TRBV7-9 to TRBJ1-2; D call uncertain. Germline-derived CDR1 and CDR2 are SEHNR and FQNEAQ (reference sequence). This CDR3 region has 14 residues. V was trimmed by 6 bases and J by 13 bases, leaving 24 bases between them.

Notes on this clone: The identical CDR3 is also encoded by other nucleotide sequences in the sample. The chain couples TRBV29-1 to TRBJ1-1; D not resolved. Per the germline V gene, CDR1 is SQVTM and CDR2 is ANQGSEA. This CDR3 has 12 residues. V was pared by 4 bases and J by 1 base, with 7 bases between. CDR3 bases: TGCAGCGTTGGGCAAAGGAACACTGAAGCTTTCTTT. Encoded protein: CSVGQRNTEAFF.

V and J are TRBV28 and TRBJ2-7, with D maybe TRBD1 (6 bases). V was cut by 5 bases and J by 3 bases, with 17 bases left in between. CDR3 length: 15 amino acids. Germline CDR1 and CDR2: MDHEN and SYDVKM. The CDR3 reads CASSPKVQGRYEQYF. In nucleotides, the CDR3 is TGTGCCAGCAGTCCAAAGGTACAGGGCCGCTACGAGCAGTACTTC. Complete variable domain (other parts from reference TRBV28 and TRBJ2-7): DVKVTQSSRYLVKRTGEKVFLECVQDMDHENMFWYRQDPGLGLRLIYFSYDVKMKEKGDIPEGYSVSREKKERFSLILESASTNQTSMYLCASSPKVQGRYEQYFGPGTRLTVT.

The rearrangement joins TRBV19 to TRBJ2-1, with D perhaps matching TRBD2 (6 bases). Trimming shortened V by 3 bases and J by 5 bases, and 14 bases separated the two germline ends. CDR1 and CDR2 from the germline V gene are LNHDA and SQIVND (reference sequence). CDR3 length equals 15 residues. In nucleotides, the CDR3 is TGTGCCAGTAGTATTTTCGAGACTAGGGACAATGAGCAGTTCTTC. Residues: CASSIFETRDNEQFF.

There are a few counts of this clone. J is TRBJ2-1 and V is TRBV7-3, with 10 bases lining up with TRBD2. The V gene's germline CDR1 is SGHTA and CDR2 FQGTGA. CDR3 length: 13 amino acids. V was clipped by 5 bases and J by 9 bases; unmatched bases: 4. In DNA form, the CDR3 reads TGTGCCAGCAGCAAAGGACTAGCGGTTGAGCAGTTCTTC. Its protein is CASSKGLAVEQFF.

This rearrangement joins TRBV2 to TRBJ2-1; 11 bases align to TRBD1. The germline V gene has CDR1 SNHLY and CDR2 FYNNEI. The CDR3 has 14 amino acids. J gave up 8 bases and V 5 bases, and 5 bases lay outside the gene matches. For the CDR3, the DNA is TGTGCCAGCAGTCGGGACAGGGGGATCCATGAGCAGTTCTTC. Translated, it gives CASSRDRGIHEQFF. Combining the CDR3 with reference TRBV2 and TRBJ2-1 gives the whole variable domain EPEVTQTPSHQVTQMGQEVILRCVPISNHLYFYWYRQILGQKVEFLVSFYNNEISEKSEIFDDQFSVERPDGSNFTLKIRSTKLEDSAMYFCASSRDRGIHEQFFGPGTRLTVL.

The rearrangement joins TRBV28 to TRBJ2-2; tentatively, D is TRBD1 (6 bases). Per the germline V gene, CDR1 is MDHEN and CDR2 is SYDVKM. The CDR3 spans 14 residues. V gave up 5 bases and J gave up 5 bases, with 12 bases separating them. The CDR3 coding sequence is TGTGCCAGCAGTCCCTACAGGGAGACCGGGGAGCTGTTTTTT. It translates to CASSPYRETGELFF.

The CDR3 DNA sequence: TGTGCCTGGAGATCCGGAAACATTCAGTACTTC. Amino acids: CAWRSGNIQYF. The rearrangement joins TRBV30 to TRBJ2-4; D is unresolved. CDR1 and CDR2 from the germline V gene are GTSNPN and SVGIG (reference sequence). This CDR3 is 11 amino acids long. Between the trimmed V and J ends, which lost 3 bases and 6 bases, there was a span of 6 bases.

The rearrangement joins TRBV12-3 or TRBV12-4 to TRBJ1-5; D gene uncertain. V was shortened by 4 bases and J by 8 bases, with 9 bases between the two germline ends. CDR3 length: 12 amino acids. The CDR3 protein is CASSSSGEPQHF. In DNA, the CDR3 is TGTGCCAGCAGTTCGTCAGGTGAGCCCCAGCATTTT.

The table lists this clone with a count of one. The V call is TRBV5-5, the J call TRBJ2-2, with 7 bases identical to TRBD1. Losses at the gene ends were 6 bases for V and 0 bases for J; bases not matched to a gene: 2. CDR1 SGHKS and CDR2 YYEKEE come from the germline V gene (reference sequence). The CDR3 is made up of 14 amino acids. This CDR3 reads CASIGTANTGELFF. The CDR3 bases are TGTGCCAGCATCGGGACAGCGAACACCGGGGAGCTGTTTTTT.

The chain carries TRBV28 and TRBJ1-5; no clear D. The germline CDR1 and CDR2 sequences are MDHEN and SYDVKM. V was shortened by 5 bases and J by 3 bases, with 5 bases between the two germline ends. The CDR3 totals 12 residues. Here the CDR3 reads CASSLLNQPQHF. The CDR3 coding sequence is TGTGCCAGCAGTCTCCTCAATCAGCCCCAGCATTTT. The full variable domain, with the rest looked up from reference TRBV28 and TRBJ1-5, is DVKVTQSSRYLVKRTGEKVFLECVQDMDHENMFWYRQDPGLGLRLIYFSYDVKMKEKGDIPEGYSVSREKKERFSLILESASTNQTSMYLCASSLLNQPQHFGDGTRLSIL.

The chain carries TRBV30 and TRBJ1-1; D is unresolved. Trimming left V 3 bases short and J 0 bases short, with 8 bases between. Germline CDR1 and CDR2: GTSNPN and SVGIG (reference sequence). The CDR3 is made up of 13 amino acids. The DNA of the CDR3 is TGTGCCTGGAGGAGGAACATGAACACTGAAGCTTTCTTT. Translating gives CAWRRNMNTEAFF. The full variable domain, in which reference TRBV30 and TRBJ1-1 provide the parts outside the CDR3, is SQTIHQWPATLVQPVGSPLSLECTVEGTSNPNLYWYRQAAGRGLQLLFYSVGIGQISSEVPQNLSASRPQDRQFILSSKKLLLSDSGFYLCAWRRNMNTEAFFGQGTRLTVV.

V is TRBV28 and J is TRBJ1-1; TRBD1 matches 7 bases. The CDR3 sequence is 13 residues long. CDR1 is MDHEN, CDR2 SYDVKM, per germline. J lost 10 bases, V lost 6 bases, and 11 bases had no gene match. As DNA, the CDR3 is TGTGCCAGCAGGATCAGTTCGAGGGGGCGAGCTTTCTTT. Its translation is CASRISSRGRAFF. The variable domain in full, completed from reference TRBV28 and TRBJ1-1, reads DVKVTQSSRYLVKRTGEKVFLECVQDMDHENMFWYRQDPGLGLRLIYFSYDVKMKEKGDIPEGYSVSREKKERFSLILESASTNQTSMYLCASRISSRGRAFFGQGTRLTVV.

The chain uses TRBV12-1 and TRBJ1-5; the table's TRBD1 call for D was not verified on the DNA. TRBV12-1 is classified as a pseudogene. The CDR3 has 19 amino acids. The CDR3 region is CASSPDPGQGTFSNQPQHF. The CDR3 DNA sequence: TGTGCCAGCAGCCCGGATCCGGGACAGGGGACATTTAGCAATCAGCCCCAGCATTTT.